This entry concerns a single TCR beta chain. The CDR3 spans 15 residues. V was pared by 10 bases and J by 6 bases, with 14 bases of the junction left unmatched. CDR1 and CDR2 from the germline V gene are LNHDA and SQIVND (reference sequence). As processed by the authors: The authors estimated nucleated cell counts from reference gene primer amplification. Data came from immunoSEQ multiplex PCR; TCRdb stores just in-frame clones and leaves some out. From that table come the V and J calls and clone size; the DNA was used to work out D and trimming. The sample includes roughly 200,000 clones, around 88% of them seen just once. The sample is drawn from a study of blood T cell repertoires in COVID-19. In the study overall: The origin of the acute and convalescent COVID-19 samples was the United States, Italy and Spain. T cells, B-cell-depleted T cells, or PBMCs supplied cDNA or gDNA.

This receptor was obtained from a young woman with acute or convalescent COVID-19. Sequenced material: peripheral blood. The chain couples TRBV19 to TRBJ2-2, with TRBD2 matching over 7 bases. This CDR3 reads CANHPAGVVSGELFF. Written as DNA, the CDR3 is TGTGCCAATCATCCGGCGGGAGTTGTTTCCGGGGAGCTGTTTTTT.